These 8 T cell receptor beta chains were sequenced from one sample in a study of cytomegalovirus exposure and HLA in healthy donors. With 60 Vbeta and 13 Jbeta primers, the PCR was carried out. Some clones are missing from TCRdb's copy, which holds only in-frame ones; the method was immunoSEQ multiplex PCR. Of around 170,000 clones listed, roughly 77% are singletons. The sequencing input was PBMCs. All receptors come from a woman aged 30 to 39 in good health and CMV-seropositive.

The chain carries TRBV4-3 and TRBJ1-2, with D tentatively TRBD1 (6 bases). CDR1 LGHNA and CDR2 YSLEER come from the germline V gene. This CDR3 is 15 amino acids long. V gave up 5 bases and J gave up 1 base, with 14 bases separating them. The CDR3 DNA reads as TGCGCCAGCAGCGCAACCCGACAGGATAACTATGGCTACACCTTC. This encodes CASSATRQDNYGYTF.

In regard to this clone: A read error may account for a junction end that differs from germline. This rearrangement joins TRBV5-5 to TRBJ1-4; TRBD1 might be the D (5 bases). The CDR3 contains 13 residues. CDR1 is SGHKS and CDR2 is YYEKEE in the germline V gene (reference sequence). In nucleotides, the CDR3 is TGTGCCAGCAGCTTGGTAGGGACTCAAGGCGTGGATTTT. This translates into CASSLVGTQGVDF.

CDR3 nucleotides: TGTGCCAGCAGCGACCGACTAGCGCAAGAGACCCAGTACTTC. Its translation: CASSDRLAQETQYF. The chain carries TRBV7-9 and TRBJ2-5; 8 bases agree with TRBD2. There are 14 residues in the CDR3. Per the germline V gene, CDR1 is SEHNR and CDR2 is FQNEAQ (reference sequence). The V gene end was trimmed by 5 bases and the J gene end by 2 bases; junction bases not matched to a gene: 4.

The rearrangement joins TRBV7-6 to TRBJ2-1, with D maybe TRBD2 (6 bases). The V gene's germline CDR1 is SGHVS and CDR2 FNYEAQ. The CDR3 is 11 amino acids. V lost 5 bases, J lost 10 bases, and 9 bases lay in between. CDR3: CASSVSGEQFF. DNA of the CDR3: TGTGCCAGCAGCGTTAGCGGCGAGCAGTTCTTC.

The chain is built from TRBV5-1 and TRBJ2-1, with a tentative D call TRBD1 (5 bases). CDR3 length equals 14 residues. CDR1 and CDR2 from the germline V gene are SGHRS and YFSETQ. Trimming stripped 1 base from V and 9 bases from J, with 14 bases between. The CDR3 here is CASSLRSREGEQFF. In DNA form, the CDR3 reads TGCGCCAGCAGCTTGAGGTCCAGGGAAGGTGAGCAGTTCTTC.

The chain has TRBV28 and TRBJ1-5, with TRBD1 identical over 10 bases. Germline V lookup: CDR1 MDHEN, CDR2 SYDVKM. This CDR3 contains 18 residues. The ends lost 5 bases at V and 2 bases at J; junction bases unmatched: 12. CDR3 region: CASSATLSGTGGNQPQHF. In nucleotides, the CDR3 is TGTGCCAGCAGTGCCACCCTATCCGGGACAGGGGGCAATCAGCCCCAGCATTTT.

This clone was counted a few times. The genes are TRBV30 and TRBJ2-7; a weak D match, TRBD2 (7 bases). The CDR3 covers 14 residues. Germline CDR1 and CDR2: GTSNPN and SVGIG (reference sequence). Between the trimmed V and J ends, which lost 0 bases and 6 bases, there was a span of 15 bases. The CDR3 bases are TGTGCCTGGAGTGTAGACTTGGGGGGGCGCGAGCAGTACTTC. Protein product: CAWSVDLGGREQYF.

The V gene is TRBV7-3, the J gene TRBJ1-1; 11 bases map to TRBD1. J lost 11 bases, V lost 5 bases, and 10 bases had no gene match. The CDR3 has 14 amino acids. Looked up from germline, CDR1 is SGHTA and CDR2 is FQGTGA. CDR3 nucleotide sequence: TGTGCCAGCAGCCCGGGACAGGGGGTCGGCGAGGCTTTCTTT. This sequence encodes CASSPGQGVGEAFF.